This paragraph covers one T cell receptor beta chain sequence. It lacks a known antigen. Qualities for individual bases were not recorded, and no much larger clone is one base off. This sample is part of a study of blood T cell repertoires in COVID-19 (TCRdb year 2020). Study-level background: Samples covering the acute and convalescent phases of COVID-19 were provided by collaborators in the United States, Italy and Spain. The repertoires were released in a freely available public database intended as a resource for research on the immune response to SARS-CoV-2. The prospective study material was composed of cDNA or gDNA derived from T cells, B-cell-depleted T cells, or PBMCs. The sample metadata nearly always contained a de-identified subject ID, COVID-19 status, age in years and sex. The samples were drawn from the first 160 participants of the ongoing ImmuneRACE study and from roughly 1,300 subjects provided by 6 global collaborators. HLA class I and class II types, where available, came from metadata supplied by the sample provider rather than from assay-based typing. Subjects who had been exposed to COVID-19, were actively infected with it, or had recovered from it provided the deeply sampled blood TCRbeta repertoires that made up the dataset. Overall study results and their limits: The amount of clinical and demographic metadata varied by source and participant and was provided uncurated.

TCRbeta CDR3 regions were amplified from genomic DNA using the immunoSEQ Assay, a bias-controlled multiplex PCR. Turning to the authors' computational methods: Nucleated cell counts per sample were estimated from amplification of reference gene primers within the assay. Sequence reads were collapsed and filtered to measure the absolute abundance of every unique TCRbeta CDR3 rearrangement. Productive Simpson clonality was computed per sample as the square root of Simpson's diversity index over productive rearrangements. TCRdb limited this immuneACCESS table to in-frame rearrangements with V and J called. A share of clones is missing; checked studies link under half to unresolved V genes, and the rest is unexplained. That table furnishes V, J and clone size, whereas the DNA furnished D and trimming. A total of hundreds of thousands of clones appear in this sample, around 86% of them only once. The ten largest clonotypes hold over 1.5% of the sample.

Enrolling through a virtual design, the prospective study's participants ranged in age from roughly 18 to 95 years and lived across 24 United States geographic areas. To assign participants to cohorts, the prospective study relied on clinical history that participants themselves reported in a screening survey and a study questionnaire. ImmuneRACE Cohort 3 recovered participants were defined by two consecutive negative NP/OP PCR tests, healthcare professional clearance, or symptom resolution. Mobile phlebotomists in the prospective study collected whole blood, serum and a nasopharyngeal or oropharyngeal swab from every participant. Additional blood draws and questionnaires over an approximately 2-month period could optionally be provided by prospective study participants. Blood samples from the prospective study were shipped frozen or at room temperature prior to DNA extraction. The sequencing sample was made of PBMCs or T cells enriched from blood (not recorded which). This receptor was taken from a man aged 35 to 55 who had recovered from COVID-19.

The DNA reads TGCAGTGTGGGAGGCAATCAGCCCCAGCATTTT. Its translation reads: CSVGGNQPQHF. This chain is built from TRBV20-1 and TRBJ1-5, with the identity of the D gene unclear. Based on the germline V gene (reference sequence), the CDR1 and CDR2 sequences are DFQATT and SNEGSKA. The germline ends are 6 bases apart after V is trimmed by 7 bases and J by 2 bases. The CDR3 numbers 11 residues from cysteine through phenylalanine. Just CDR3 DNA is preserved here, 33 bases in frame from base 1.